A single T cell receptor beta chain is shown here with its context. No antigen is known for it. The run of the v3.0 immunoSEQ assay was at survey level. Only in-frame clones appear in the TCRdb table, and some are missing; sequencing was by immunoSEQ multiplex PCR. The data hold around 30,000 clones, with about 96% observed a single time. The data were taken from a study of long-term antiretroviral therapy in people with HIV. In the United States, treatment was given to all participants with HIV. General study points: The study lacked data on ART adherence, viral resistance or therapy changes.

The CDR3 extends over 16 amino acids. Trimming took 1 base from V and 2 from J; bases not matched to a gene: 7. The germline CDR1 and CDR2 sequences are SGHRS and YFSETQ. Here the sequenced sample was unsorted PBMCs, taken 5.3 years after starting antiretroviral therapy. V usage is TRBV5-1 and J usage is TRBJ2-5, with TRBD2 matching 8 bases. The sequence came from a man aged 30-40 years with HIV. CDR3 loop: CASSLSGGFWQETQYF. The CDR3 DNA sequence: TGCGCCAGCAGCTTGAGCGGGGGCTTCTGGCAAGAGACCCAGTACTTC.